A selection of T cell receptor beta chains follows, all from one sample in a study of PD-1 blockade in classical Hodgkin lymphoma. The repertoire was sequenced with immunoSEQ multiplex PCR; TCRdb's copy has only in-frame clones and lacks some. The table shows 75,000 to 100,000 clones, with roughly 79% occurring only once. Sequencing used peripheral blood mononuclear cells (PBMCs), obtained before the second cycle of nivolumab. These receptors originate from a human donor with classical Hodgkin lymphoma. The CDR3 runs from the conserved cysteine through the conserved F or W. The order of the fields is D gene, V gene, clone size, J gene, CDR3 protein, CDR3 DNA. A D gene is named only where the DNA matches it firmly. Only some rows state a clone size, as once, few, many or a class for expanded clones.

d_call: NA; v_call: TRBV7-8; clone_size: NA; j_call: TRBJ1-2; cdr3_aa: CASSLLDGPNYGYTF; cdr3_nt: TGTGCCAGCAGCCTCCTTGATGGGCCTAACTATGGCTACACCTTC
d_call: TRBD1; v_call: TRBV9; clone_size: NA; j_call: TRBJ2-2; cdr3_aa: CASNQGAATGELFF; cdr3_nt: TGTGCCAGCAACCAGGGGGCCGCCACCGGGGAGCTGTTTTTT
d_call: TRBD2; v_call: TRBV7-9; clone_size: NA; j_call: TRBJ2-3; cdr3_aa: CASSLRLAGAADTQYF; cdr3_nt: TGTGCCAGCAGCTTACGGTTGGCGGGAGCAGCAGATACGCAGTATTTT
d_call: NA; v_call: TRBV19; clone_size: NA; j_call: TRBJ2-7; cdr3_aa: CASSRVGGELPYEQYF; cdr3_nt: TGTGCCAGTAGTAGGGTAGGGGGGGAGCTCCCCTACGAGCAGTACTTC
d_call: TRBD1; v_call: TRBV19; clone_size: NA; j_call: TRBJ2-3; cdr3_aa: CASSTRTGTDTQYF; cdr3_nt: TGTGCCAGTAGTACCCGGACAGGGACAGATACGCAGTATTTT
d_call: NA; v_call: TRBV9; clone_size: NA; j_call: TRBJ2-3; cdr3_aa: CASSVSEGWDTQYF; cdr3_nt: TGTGCCAGCAGCGTATCGGAGGGGTGGGATACGCAGTATTTT
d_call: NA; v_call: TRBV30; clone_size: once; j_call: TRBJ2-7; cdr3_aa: CAWSPGAGYEQYF; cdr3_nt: TGTGCCTGGAGCCCAGGGGCGGGTTACGAGCAGTACTTC
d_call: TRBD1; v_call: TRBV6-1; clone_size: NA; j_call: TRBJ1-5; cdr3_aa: CASIRGSRGNQPQHF; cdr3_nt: TGTGCCAGCATTCGGGGGAGCAGGGGGAATCAGCCCCAGCATTTT
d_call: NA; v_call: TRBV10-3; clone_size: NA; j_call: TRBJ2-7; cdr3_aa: CASSQGGEQYF; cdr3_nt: TGTGCCTCCAGCCAGGGCGGTGAGCAGTACTTC
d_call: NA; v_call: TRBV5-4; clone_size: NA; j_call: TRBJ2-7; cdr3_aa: CASSLAGTGLYEQYF; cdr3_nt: TGTGCCAGCAGCTTAGCGGGGACAGGACTTTACGAGCAGTACTTC
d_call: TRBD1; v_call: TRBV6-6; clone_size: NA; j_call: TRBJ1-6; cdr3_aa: CASSYSGTGNSPLHF; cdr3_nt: TGTGCCAGCAGTTACTCCGGGACAGGGAATTCACCCCTCCACTTT